The source of this TCR beta chain is a study of vaccination and CD4 T cells after COVID-19. Overall study context: All convalescent patients were nasal swab PCR positive for SARS-CoV-2; under 10 had mild and one severe disease. Post-vaccine sample collection happened at a median of around 77 days after dose two, ranging 14 to 241. Overlapping spike pools from SARS-CoV-2 and HCoV-NL63, HCoV-OC43 and HCoV-229E served as culture stimuli.

Sequence data for DNA of cultured CD4+ T cells were generated by the Oncomine TCR Beta short-read assay. From cultured CD4+ T cells, genomic DNA was extracted. MiXCR, applied by TCRdb to the PCR reads, yields one record per CDR3 protein. The sample shows about 24,000 distinct CDR3 sequences, about 60% of them seen only once. Regarding this clonotype: The antigen is unknown.

Looked up from germline, CDR1 is SEHNR and CDR2 is FQNEAQ (reference sequence). The CDR3 runs 14 residues. V was shortened by 2 bases and J by 5 bases, with 11 bases between the two germline ends. The treatment was: 10-day PBMC culture with coronavirus spike peptide pools or control peptides (ViraFEST assay). Sequenced: CD4+ T cells from blood, cultured in vitro. This chain uses TRBV7-9 with TRBJ2-3; D might be TRBD1 or TRBD2, each matching 7 bases. The receptor comes from a human donor who had recovered from COVID-19. The CDR3 is CASSLPRGGDTQYF. In DNA form, the CDR3 reads TGTGCCAGCAGCTTACCCAGGGGGGGAGATACGCAGTATTTT.